The T cell receptor (beta chain) under discussion was sequenced for a study of blood T cell repertoires in COVID-19. About the research overall: Acute-phase and convalescent COVID-19 samples originated in the United States, Italy and Spain.

How the authors handled the data: Reference gene primers were amplified, and this amplification served to estimate nucleated cell counts. The method was immunoSEQ multiplex PCR; TCRdb's version includes in-frame clones alone and lacks a portion of them. That table gives V, J and clone size, and the DNA gave D and trimming. The sample lists about 120,000 clones, 87% occurring once. Germline V gene lookup returns CDR1 MGHRA and CDR2 YSYEKL. Deletions cut 4 bases from V and 1 base from J, with 7 bases between. The CDR3 runs 13 residues. This sequence joins TRBV4-1 and TRBJ1-1; TRBD1 might be the D (5 bases). The sequence came from a human donor in a cohort sampled during active COVID-19. What was sequenced was peripheral blood. The CDR3 spells CASSRDRNTEAFF. The CDR3 DNA is TGCGCCAGCAGCCGCGACAGGAACACTGAAGCTTTCTTT.